The 7 T cell receptor beta chains below come from one sample, sequenced in a study of Ad26.COV2.S vaccination and SARS-CoV-2 variants. The treatment denotes: 15 to 20 received Ad26.COV2.S at low or high dose, single or two shots; five or six received placebo; per-sample allocation not given. Vaccine and placebo recipients were sampled on day 63 after the first injection. Sequenced by immunoSEQ multiplex PCR; TCRdb stores in-frame clones only, minus some. The sample holds over 400,000 clones; 92% are singletons and the top ten take 1.5% to 2%. Here the sequenced sample was peripheral blood, taken in a trial of Ad26.COV2.S vaccine versus placebo. The receptors were sampled from a person between 18 and 59 years old who received the Ad26.COV2.S COVID-19 vaccine or a placebo.

This sequence joins TRBV19 and TRBJ1-5; D gene ambiguous. The CDR3 sequence is 15 residues long. The V gene lost 2 bases and the J gene lost 0 bases, with 8 bases spanning the gap. Germline loops: CDR1 LNHDA, CDR2 SQIVND (reference sequence). The CDR3: CASSIFGDSNQPQHF. CDR3 coding DNA: TGTGCCAGTAGTATATTTGGGGATAGCAATCAGCCCCAGCATTTT. Using reference TRBV19 and TRBJ1-5 for the parts outside the CDR3, the full variable domain is DGGITQSPKYLFRKEGQNVTLSCEQNLNHDAMYWYRQDPGQGLRLIYYSQIVNDFQKGDIAEGYSVSREKKESFPLTVTSAQKNPTAFYLCASSIFGDSNQPQHFGDGTRLSIL.

This chain uses TRBV7-2 with TRBJ2-3, with a tentative D call TRBD2 (5 bases). Trimming removed 7 bases at V and 6 bases at J, with 14 bases between. CDR3 length: 13 amino acids. In germline, CDR1 is SGHTA, CDR2 FQGNSA. CDR3: CASTPRAGDTQYF. CDR3 nucleotides: TGTGCCAGCACCCCAAGGGCGGGTGATACGCAGTATTTT.

The chain has TRBV15 and TRBJ1-4; D uncertain. Germline-derived CDR1 and CDR2 are LNHNV and YYDKDF (reference sequence). The CDR3 contains 14 residues. Trimming took 0 bases from V and 10 from J, leaving 12 bases between them. CDR3 protein: CATSRDPSLRKLFF. CDR3 coding DNA: TGTGCCACCAGCAGAGATCCCTCACTGAGAAAACTGTTTTTT.

The rearrangement links TRBV10-3 to TRBJ1-1, with 10 nucleotides matching TRBD1. The CDR3 totals 14 residues. Trimming removed 7 bases from V and 3 bases from J; junction bases left unmatched: 5. Germline CDR1 and CDR2: ENHRY and SYGVKD. The CDR3 here is CAITRGQGYTEAFF. The CDR3 DNA reads as TGTGCCATCACACGGGGACAGGGGTACACTGAAGCTTTCTTT.

The chain combines TRBV19 with TRBJ2-7; TRBD1 matches at 8 bases. Per germline, CDR1 LNHDA and CDR2 SQIVND (reference sequence). CDR3 length equals 13 residues. V lost 6 bases, J lost 5 bases, and 6 bases stayed unmatched. The CDR3 spells CASSISGGNEQYF. The DNA of the CDR3 is TGTGCCAGTAGCATTTCAGGGGGCAACGAGCAGTACTTC.

V gene TRBV30 combines with J gene TRBJ2-5, with 7 bases matching TRBD1. CDR1 GTSNPN and CDR2 SVGIG come from the germline V gene (reference sequence). The length of the CDR3 is 13 residues. J gave up 5 bases and V 4 bases, and 7 bases lay outside the gene matches. The DNA of the CDR3 is TGTGCCTGGACGGGACAGCGTAGGGAGACCCAGTACTTC. Protein sequence: CAWTGQRRETQYF.

This rearrangement joins TRBV6-1 to TRBJ2-4, with unresolved D. Trimming stripped 3 bases from V and 9 bases from J, with 18 bases between. The CDR3 length is 15 residues. Germline V lookup: CDR1 MNHNS, CDR2 SASEGT. CDR3 coding DNA: TGTGCCAGCAGTGAGTACTATTGGCTTGAAGGCATTCAGTACTTC. It codes for CASSEYYWLEGIQYF.